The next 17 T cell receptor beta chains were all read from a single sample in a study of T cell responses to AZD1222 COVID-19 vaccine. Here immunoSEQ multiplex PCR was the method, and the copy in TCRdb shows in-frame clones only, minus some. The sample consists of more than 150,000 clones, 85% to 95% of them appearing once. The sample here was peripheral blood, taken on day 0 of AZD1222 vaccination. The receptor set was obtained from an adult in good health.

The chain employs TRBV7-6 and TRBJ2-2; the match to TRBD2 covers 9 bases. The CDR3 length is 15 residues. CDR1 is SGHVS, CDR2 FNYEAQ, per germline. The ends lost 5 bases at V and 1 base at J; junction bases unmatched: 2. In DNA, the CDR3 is TGTGCCAGCAGCCTTAGCGGGGGGAACACCGGGGAGCTGTTTTTT. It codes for CASSLSGGNTGELFF.

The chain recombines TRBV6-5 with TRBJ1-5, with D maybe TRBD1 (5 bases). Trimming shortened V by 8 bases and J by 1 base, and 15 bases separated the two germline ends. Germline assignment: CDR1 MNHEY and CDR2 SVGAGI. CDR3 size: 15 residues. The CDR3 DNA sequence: TGTGCCAGCGGACCTTACCGGGACAGCAATCAGCCCCAGCATTTT. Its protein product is CASGPYRDSNQPQHF.

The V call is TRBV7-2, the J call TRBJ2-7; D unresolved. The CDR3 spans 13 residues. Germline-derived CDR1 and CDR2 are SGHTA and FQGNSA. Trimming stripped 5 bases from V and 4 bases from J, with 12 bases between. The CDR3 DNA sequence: TGTGCCAGCAGCACGCCTCTTGGGTACGAGCAGTACTTC. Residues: CASSTPLGYEQYF.

In DNA, the CDR3 is TGTGCCAGCAGTTTCAACTCAAGGGAGAAAAGTCAACTGTTTTTT. Protein product: CASSFNSREKSQLFF. V and J are TRBV28 and TRBJ1-4; no clear D gene. The CDR3 consists of 15 residues. Germline V gives CDR1 MDHEN, CDR2 SYDVKM. The V gene lost 3 bases and the J gene lost 12 bases, with 20 bases spanning the gap.

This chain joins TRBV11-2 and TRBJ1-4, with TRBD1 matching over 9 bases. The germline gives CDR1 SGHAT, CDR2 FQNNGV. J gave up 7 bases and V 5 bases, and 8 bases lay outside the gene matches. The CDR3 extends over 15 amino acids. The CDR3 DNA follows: TGTGCCAGCAGCCGGGACAGGGCCCTAAGTGAAAAACTGTTTTTT. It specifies CASSRDRALSEKLFF.

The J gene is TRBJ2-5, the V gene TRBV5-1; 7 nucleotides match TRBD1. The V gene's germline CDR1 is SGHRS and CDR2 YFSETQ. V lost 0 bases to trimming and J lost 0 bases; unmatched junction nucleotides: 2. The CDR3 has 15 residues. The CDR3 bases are TGCGCCAGCAGCTTGGCCACAGGGGACCAAGAGACCCAGTACTTC. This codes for CASSLATGDQETQYF.

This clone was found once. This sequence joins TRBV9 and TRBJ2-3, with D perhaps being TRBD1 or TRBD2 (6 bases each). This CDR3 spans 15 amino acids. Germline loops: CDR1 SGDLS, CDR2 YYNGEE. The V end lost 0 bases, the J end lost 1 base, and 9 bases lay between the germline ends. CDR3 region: CASSVDRGGTDTQYF. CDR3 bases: TGTGCCAGCAGCGTAGATAGGGGGGGCACAGATACGCAGTATTTT.

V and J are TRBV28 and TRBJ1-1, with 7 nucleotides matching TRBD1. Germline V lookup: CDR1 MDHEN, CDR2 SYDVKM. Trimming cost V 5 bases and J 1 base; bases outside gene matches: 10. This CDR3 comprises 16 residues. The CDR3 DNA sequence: TGTGCCAGCAGTATCCTAGGGGGCTATGGGAACACTGAAGCTTTCTTT. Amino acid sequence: CASSILGGYGNTEAFF.

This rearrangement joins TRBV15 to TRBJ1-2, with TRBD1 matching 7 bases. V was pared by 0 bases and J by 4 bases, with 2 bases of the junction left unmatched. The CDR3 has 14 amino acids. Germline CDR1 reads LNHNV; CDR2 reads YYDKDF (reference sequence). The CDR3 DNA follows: TGTGCCACCAGCAGAGACAGGGGGACCTATGGCTACACCTTC. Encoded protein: CATSRDRGTYGYTF.

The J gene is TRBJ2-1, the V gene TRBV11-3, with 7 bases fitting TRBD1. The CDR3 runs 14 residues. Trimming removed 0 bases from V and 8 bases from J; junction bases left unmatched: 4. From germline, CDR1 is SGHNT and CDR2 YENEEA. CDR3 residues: CASSLDLGTDEQFF. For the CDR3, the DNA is TGTGCCAGCAGCTTAGATCTGGGGACAGATGAGCAGTTCTTC.

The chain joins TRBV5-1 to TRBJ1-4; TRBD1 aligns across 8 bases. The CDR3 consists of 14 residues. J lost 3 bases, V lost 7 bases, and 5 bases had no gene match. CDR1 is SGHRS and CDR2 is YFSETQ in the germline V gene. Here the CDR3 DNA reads TGCGCCAGCTCAGAGACAGGGGCTAATGAAAAACTGTTTTTT. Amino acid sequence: CASSETGANEKLFF.

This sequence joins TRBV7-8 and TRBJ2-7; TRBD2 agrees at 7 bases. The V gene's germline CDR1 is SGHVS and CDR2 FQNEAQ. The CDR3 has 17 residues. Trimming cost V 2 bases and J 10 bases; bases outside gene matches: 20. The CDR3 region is CASSLSLFGAGEIHQYF. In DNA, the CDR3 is TGTGCCAGCAGCTTATCCCTATTTGGGGCGGGAGAAATCCATCAGTACTTC.

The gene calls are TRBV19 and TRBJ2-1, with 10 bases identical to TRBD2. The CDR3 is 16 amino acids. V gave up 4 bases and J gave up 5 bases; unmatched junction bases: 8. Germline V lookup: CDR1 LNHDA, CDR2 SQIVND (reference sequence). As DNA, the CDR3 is TGTGCCAGTAGTACAGCTATAGCGGGAGGACACAATGAGCAGTTCTTC. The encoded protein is CASSTAIAGGHNEQFF.

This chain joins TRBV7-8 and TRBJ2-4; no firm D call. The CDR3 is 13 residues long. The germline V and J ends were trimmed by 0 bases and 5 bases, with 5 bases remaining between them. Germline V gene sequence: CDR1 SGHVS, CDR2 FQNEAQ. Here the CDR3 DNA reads TGTGCCAGCAGCTTAGCCAACCAAAACATTCAGTACTTC. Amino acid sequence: CASSLANQNIQYF. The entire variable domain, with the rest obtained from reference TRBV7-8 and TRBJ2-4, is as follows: GAGVSQSPRYKVAKRGQDVALRCDPISGHVSLFWYQQALGQGPEFLTYFQNEAQLDKSGLPSDRFFAERPEGSVSTLKIQRTQQEDSAVYLCASSLANQNIQYFGAGTRLSVL.

The CDR3 bases are TGTGCCAGCAGCCTATTGAGAGGCAAAAGGGCCTACGAGCAGTACTTC. This sequence encodes CASSLLRGKRAYEQYF. The chain combines TRBV3-1 (or the pseudogene TRBV3-2) with TRBJ2-7; D is undetermined. The germline CDR1 and CDR2 sequences are LGHDT and YNNKEL (reference sequence). This CDR3 spans 16 amino acids. V was trimmed by 4 bases and J by 2 bases, leaving 18 bases between them.

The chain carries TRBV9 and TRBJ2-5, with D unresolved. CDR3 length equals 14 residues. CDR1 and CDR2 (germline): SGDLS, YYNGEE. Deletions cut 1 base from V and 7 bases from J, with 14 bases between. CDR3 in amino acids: CASSVSSGGGTQYF. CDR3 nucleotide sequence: TGTGCCAGCAGCGTAAGTTCCGGCGGCGGGACCCAGTACTTC.

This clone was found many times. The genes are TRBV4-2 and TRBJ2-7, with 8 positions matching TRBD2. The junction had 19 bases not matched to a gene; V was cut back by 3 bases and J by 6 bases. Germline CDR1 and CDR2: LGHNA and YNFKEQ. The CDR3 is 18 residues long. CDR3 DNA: TGTGCCAGCAGCCATTTCGGGAGGGCCTCGGCCCCTACTCGCGAGCAGTACTTC. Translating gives CASSHFGRASAPTREQYF.